The rows below give T cell receptor beta chains drawn from one sample of a study of response to subunit inactivated influenza vaccine. TCRdb passed the RT-PCR reads through MiXCR, listing each CDR3 protein once. The profile shows approximately 730,000 distinct CDR3 sequences, 11% to 15% of them singletons. The input for sequencing was PBMCs from blood, taken 14 to 15 days before vaccination. The receptors derive from a man aged 50 to 59 who received an inactivated influenza vaccine. CDR3s include the opening cysteine and the closing phenylalanine or tryptophan. Each record gives: CDR3 length, J gene, V gene, D gene, clone size, CDR3 DNA, CDR3 protein. A D gene is named only where the DNA matches it firmly. Only part of the rows carry a size: once, few, many, or a class if the clone is expanded.

15,TRBJ1-2,TRBV4-3,TRBD1,few,TGCGCCAGCAGCCAGGACAGGGGTTTCCAGGATGGCTACACCTTC,CASSQDRGFQDGYTF
14,TRBJ1-6,TRBV4-1,-,-,TGCGCCAGCAGCCAAAGGACAGAGAATTCACCCCTCCACTTT,CASSQRTENSPLHF
14,TRBJ2-1,TRBV20-1,-,-,TGCAGTGCTAAACCCAGGGCGAACTACAATGAGCAGTTCTTC,CSAKPRANYNEQFF
13,TRBJ2-5,TRBV27,-,few,TGTGCCAGCAGCCACGGAATTCGGGAGACCCAGTACTTC,CASSHGIRETQYF
18,TRBJ2-7,TRBV18,TRBD2,-,TGTGCCAGCTCCCCGTACCTCGGACTAGCGGGGCCATCCTACGAGCAGTACTTC,CASSPYLGLAGPSYEQYF
13,TRBJ1-2,TRBV28,-,few,TGTGCCAGCAGTCCCGACAGCCTGCTGGGCTACACCTTC,CASSPDSLLGYTF
17,TRBJ2-3,TRBV18,-,-,TGTGCCAGCTCACCACGGGCAGGCCGTGGGAGCACAGATACGCAGTATTTT,CASSPRAGRGSTDTQYF
15,TRBJ2-5,TRBV6-2/TRBV6-3,-,-,TGTGCCAGCAGAATTGACCCAGGGTATAGGGAGACCCAGTACTTC,CASRIDPGYRETQYF
13,TRBJ2-2,TRBV20-1,-,few,TGCAGTGCTAGTTTAGTGAACACCGGGGAGCTGTTTTTT,CSASLVNTGELFF
12,TRBJ2-3,TRBV27,-,-,TGTGCCAGCAGACATAGCACAGATATGCAGTATTTT,CASRHSTDMQYF
17,TRBJ2-3,TRBV5-1,-,-,TGCGCCAGCAGCTTGGCTCTTAGCGGACTGGGCATGGATACGCAGTATTTT,CASSLALSGLGMDTQYF
14,TRBJ1-5,TRBV2,-,-,TGTGCCAGCGTATTTGGTCCGGGCAATCAGCCCCAGCATTTT,CASVFGPGNQPQHF
13,TRBJ1-3,TRBV10-3,-,-,TGTGCCAGTCGAGACGGCGTCGGAAACACCATATATTTT,CASRDGVGNTIYF
14,TRBJ2-5,TRBV7-9,-,-,TGTGCCAGCACTTCCCGGATCTCACAAGAGACCCAGTACTTC,CASTSRISQETQYF
12,TRBJ2-7,TRBV20-1,-,-,TGCAGTGCCCGACAGGGGAGGGGTGAGCAGTACTTC,CSARQGRGEQYF
12,TRBJ2-7,TRBV2,TRBD2,few,TGTGCCAGTTTAACGGGGGGGCACGAGCAGTACTTC,CASLTGGHEQYF
13,TRBJ2-5,TRBV5-5,-,-,TGTGCCAGCAGCTTTGTACAGGAAGAGACCCAGTACTTC,CASSFVQEETQYF